This record covers a single T cell receptor beta chain. Its specificity is unknown. Terminally differentiated effector memory CD45RA+ cells were excluded by CCR7 positive selection of CD45RO-negative cells. In germline, CDR1 is SEHNR, CDR2 FQNEAQ (reference sequence). The V end was cut by 5 bases, the J end by 0 bases, with 14 bases between. The CDR3 extends over 15 amino acids. The entry originates in a study of shared clonotypes between healthy human individuals. The study's findings and limits: In a few donors, around 4.8% of naive CD4 clonotypes appeared in common. Clonotypes shared by all four sorted-subset donors had higher generation probabilities than non-shared clonotypes.

Generated by immunoSEQ multiplex PCR, the TCRdb table keeps only in-frame clones and is missing some. Of about 2.2 million clones listed, roughly 93% are singletons. The chain employs TRBV7-9 and TRBJ2-7; a possible D gene is TRBD1 (6 bases). Specimen: naive CD8+ T cells from PBMCs. The TCR was taken from a young man in good health. Some clones in this sample may be carry-over from other donors' samples. The DNA of the CDR3 is TGTGCCAGCAGCCCGACAGGCCTCCTCTCCTACGAGCAGTACTTC. Protein sequence: CASSPTGLLSYEQYF.